The rows below give T cell receptor beta chains drawn from one sample of a study of long-term antiretroviral therapy in people with HIV. Data came from immunoSEQ multiplex PCR; TCRdb stores just in-frame clones and leaves some out. The sample consists of over 35,000 clones, 75% to 90% of them appearing once. Sequencing was performed on unsorted PBMCs, taken 1.5 years after starting antiretroviral therapy. These receptors came from a young man with HIV. Both conserved end residues are part of each CDR3. The D gene is left open where the match is weak. Size values are once, few and many counts, or a class for expanded clones, and some rows have none.

j_call d_call v_call clone_size cdr3_nt cdr3_aa
TRBJ2-1 NA TRBV7-2 NA TGTGCCAGCAGCTTAGCGTTCTCCAGGGCCTCCTACAATGAGCAGTTCTTC CASSLAFSRASYNEQFF
TRBJ2-1 NA TRBV7-9 NA TGTGCCAGCAGGCGTCAGGGGTCGAGCTCCTACAATGAGCAGTTCTTC CASRRQGSSSYNEQFF
TRBJ1-2 TRBD1 TRBV29-1 NA TGCAGCGTTGGAGGGCAGGGGGAAGGCTACACCTTC CSVGGQGEGYTF
TRBJ2-7 TRBD2 TRBV2 NA TGTGCCAGCAGTGAAGCGCGTAGGCGGGAGGGCCGCGAGCAGTACTTC CASSEARRREGREQYF
TRBJ1-4 TRBD1 TRBV28 NA TGTGCCAGCAGTTCGACAGGGCAGGGAGCTAATGAAAAACTGTTTTTT CASSSTGQGANEKLFF
TRBJ2-1 NA TRBV9 NA TGTGCCAGCAGCGGATACTACAATGAGCAGTTCTTC CASSGYYNEQFF
TRBJ2-1 NA TRBV18 once TGTGCCAGCTCACACGGGGAAGGAACTGAGCAGTTCTTC CASSHGEGTEQFF
TRBJ2-7 TRBD2 TRBV29-1 NA TGCAGCGCAAGAGGGACTAGCGGATCCTACGAGCAGTACTTC CSARGTSGSYEQYF
TRBJ2-3 TRBD1 TRBV18 NA TGTGCCAGCTCACCCCGCGGGACAGGGGCTGGCACAGATACGCAGTATTTT CASSPRGTGAGTDTQYF
TRBJ1-4 NA TRBV14 few TGTGCCAGCAGCCAAGCAATTGGGGCGGGTGAAAAACTGTTTTTT CASSQAIGAGEKLFF
TRBJ1-2 NA TRBV29-1 NA TGCAGCGTTGAATCCGGGGCCTATGGCTACACCTTC CSVESGAYGYTF